This T cell receptor (beta chain) was recovered during a study of PD-1 blockade in classical Hodgkin lymphoma. Assay: immunoSEQ multiplex PCR; the TCRdb copy retains only in-frame clones and omits some. Of approximately 93,000 clones listed, approximately 78% are singletons. A note on this clone: Its target is not known.

Whole-study results and caveats: Exclusion applied to patients who initiated nivolumab less than 1 year following ASCT. The study found that TCR diversity rose significantly by C4D1 in CD4+ but not CD8+ cells.

Germline-derived CDR1 and CDR2 are SGHDT and YYEEEE. V was clipped by 0 bases and J by 4 bases, with 11 bases between them. CDR3 size: 14 residues. As for time point: cycle 4 day 1 (C4D1), after about 6 weeks of nivolumab. Each patient experienced a relapse that followed autologous stem cell transplantation, and brentuximab vedotin exposure varied. The receptor comes from a human donor with classical Hodgkin lymphoma. The chain combines TRBV5-6 with TRBJ2-7, with D perhaps matching TRBD1 (5 bases). Sequencing used peripheral blood mononuclear cells (PBMCs), obtained before the fourth cycle of nivolumab. CDR3 DNA sequence: TGTGCCAGCAGCTTGGTTAGAGGACAATACGAGCAGTACTTC. Translating it yields CASSLVRGQYEQYF.